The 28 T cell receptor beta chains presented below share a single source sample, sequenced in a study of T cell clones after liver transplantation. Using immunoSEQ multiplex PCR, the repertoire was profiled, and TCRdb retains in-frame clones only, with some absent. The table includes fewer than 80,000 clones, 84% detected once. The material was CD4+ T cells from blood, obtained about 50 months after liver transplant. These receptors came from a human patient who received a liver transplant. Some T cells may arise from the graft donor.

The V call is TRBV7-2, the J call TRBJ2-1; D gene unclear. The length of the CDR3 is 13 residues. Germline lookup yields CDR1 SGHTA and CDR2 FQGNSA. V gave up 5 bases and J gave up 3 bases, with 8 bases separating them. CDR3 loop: CASSAALYNEQFF. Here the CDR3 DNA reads TGTGCCAGCAGCGCGGCGCTCTACAATGAGCAGTTCTTC.

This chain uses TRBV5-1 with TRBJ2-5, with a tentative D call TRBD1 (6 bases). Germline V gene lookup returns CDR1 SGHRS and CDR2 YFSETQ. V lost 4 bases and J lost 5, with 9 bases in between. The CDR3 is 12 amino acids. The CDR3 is CASSGQGETQYF. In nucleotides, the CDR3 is TGCGCCAGCAGCGGGCAGGGGGAGACCCAGTACTTC.

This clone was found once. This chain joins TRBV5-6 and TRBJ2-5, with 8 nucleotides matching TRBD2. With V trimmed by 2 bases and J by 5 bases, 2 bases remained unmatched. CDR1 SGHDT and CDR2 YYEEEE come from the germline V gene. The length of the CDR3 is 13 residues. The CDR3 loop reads CASSFGGRETQYF. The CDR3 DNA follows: TGTGCCAGCAGCTTCGGCGGGAGGGAGACCCAGTACTTC.

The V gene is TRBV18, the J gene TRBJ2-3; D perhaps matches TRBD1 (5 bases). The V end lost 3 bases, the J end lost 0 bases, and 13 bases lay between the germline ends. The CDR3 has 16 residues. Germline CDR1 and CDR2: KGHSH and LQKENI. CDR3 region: CASSPRQYTSTDTQYF. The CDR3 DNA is TGTGCCAGCTCACCTCGACAGTATACTAGCACAGATACGCAGTATTTT.

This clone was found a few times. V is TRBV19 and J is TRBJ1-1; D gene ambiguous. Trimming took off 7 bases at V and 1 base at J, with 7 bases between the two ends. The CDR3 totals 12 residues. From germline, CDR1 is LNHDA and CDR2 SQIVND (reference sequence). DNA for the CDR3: TGTGCCAGTAAGGGCTCGAACACTGAAGCTTTCTTT. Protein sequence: CASKGSNTEAFF.

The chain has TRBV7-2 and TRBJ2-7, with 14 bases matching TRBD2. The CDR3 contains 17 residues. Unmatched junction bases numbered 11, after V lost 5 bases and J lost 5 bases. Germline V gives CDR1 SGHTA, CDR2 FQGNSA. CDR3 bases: TGTGCCAGCAGCCGGGGACTAGCGGGAGAGCGCGGGGACGAGCAGTACTTC. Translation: CASSRGLAGERGDEQYF.

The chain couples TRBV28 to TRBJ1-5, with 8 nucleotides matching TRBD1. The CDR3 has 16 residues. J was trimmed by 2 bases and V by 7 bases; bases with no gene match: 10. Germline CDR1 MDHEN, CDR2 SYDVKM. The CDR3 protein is CASTTPGGTGNQPQHF. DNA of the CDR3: TGTGCCAGCACCACCCCAGGGGGCACTGGCAATCAGCCCCAGCATTTT.

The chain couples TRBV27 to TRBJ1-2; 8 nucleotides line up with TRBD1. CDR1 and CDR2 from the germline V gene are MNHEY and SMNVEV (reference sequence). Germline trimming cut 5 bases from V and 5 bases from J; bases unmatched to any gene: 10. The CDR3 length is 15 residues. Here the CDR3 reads CASSPISQGGYGYTF. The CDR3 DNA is TGTGCCAGCAGTCCCATTTCACAGGGGGGGTATGGCTACACCTTC.

The CDR3 spells CASSLVSSGNTIYF. The CDR3 bases are TGTGCCAGCAGCTTGGTGAGCTCTGGAAACACCATATATTTT. This chain joins TRBV5-6 and TRBJ1-3; D not resolved. The germline V and J ends were trimmed by 0 bases and 0 bases, with 4 bases remaining between them. CDR3 length equals 14 residues. Germline V gene data show CDR1 as SGHDT and CDR2 as YYEEEE.

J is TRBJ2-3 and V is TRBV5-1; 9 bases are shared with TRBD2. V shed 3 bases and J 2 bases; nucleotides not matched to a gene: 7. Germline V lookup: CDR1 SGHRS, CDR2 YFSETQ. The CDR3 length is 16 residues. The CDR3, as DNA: TGCGCCAGCAGCTCCCTGGCGGGGGGGGTCACAGATACGCAGTATTTT. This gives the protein CASSSLAGGVTDTQYF.

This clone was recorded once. This CDR3 is CASSPRSGRVSYNEQFF. The CDR3 DNA is TGTGCCAGCAGCCCGCGCAGCGGGAGGGTCTCCTACAATGAGCAGTTCTTC. V is TRBV5-4 and J is TRBJ2-1; 10 nucleotides align to TRBD2. This CDR3 has 17 residues. V shed 4 bases and J 0 bases; nucleotides not matched to a gene: 7. Germline values: CDR1 SGHNT, CDR2 YYREEE (reference sequence).

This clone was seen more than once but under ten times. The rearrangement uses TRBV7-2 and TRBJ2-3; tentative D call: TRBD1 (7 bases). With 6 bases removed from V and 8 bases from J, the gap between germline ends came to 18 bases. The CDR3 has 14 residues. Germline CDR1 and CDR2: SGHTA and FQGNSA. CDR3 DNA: TGTGCCAGCAGGCAGCGGAACCAGGGGGGTACGCAGTATTTT. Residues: CASRQRNQGGTQYF.

In nucleotides, the CDR3 is TGTGCCTGGAATACAGGGGGCACCGGGGAGCTGTTTTTT. Translating it yields CAWNTGGTGELFF. V and J are TRBV30 and TRBJ2-2, with 8 bases aligning to TRBD1. J lost 4 bases, V lost 4 bases, and 2 bases had no gene match. This CDR3 has 13 amino acids. Germline CDR1 reads GTSNPN; CDR2 reads SVGIG (reference sequence). The full variable domain, rest sourced from reference TRBV30 and TRBJ2-2, is SQTIHQWPATLVQPVGSPLSLECTVEGTSNPNLYWYRQAAGRGLQLLFYSVGIGQISSEVPQNLSASRPQDRQFILSSKKLLLSDSGFYLCAWNTGGTGELFFGEGSRLTVL.

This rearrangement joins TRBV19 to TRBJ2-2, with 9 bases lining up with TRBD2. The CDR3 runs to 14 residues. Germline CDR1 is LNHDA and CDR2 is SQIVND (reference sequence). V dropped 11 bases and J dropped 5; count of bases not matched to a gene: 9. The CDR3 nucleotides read TGTGCCGGAAATAGCGGGAGAGATACCGGGGAGCTGTTTTTT. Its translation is CAGNSGRDTGELFF.

CDR3 residues: CATAGAWGTDTQYF. Written as DNA, the CDR3 is TGTGCCACCGCGGGGGCGTGGGGCACAGATACGCAGTATTTT. This chain connects TRBV2 to TRBJ2-3, with TRBD2 as a possible D gene (7 bases). The CDR3 has 14 amino acids. The ends were cut back, 10 bases at V and 1 base at J, with 15 bases in the middle. CDR1 is SNHLY and CDR2 is FYNNEI in the germline V gene.

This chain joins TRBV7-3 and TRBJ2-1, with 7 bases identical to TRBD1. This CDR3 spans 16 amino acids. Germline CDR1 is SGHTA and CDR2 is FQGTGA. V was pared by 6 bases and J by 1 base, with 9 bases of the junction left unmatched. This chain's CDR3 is CASSNRQGGSYNEQFF. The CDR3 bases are TGTGCCAGCAGTAATAGACAGGGCGGTTCCTACAATGAGCAGTTCTTC.

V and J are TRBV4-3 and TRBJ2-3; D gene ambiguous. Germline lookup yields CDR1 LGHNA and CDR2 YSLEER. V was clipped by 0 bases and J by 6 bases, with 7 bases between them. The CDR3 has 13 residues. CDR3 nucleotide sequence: TGCGCCAGCAGCCAAGATATGGGGGATACGCAGTATTTT. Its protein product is CASSQDMGDTQYF.

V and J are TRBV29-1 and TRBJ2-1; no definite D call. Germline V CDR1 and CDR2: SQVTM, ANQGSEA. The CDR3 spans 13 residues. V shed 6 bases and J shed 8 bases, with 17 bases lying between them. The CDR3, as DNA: TGCAGCGTCGACCCTAGTGGGGTTGATGAGCAGTTCTTC. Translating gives CSVDPSGVDEQFF.

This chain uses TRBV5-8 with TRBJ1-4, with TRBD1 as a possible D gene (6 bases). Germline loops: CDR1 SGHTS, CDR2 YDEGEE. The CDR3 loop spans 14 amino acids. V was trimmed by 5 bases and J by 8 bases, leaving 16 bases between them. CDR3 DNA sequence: TGTGCCAGCAGACTCCGCGGGGGGCCGGAAAAACTGTTTTTT. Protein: CASRLRGGPEKLFF.

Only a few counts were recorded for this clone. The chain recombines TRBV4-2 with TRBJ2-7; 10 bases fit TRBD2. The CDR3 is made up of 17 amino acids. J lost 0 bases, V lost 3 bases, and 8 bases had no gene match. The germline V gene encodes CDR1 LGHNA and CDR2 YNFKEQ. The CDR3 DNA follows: TGTGCCAGCAGCCAGGAGGCCACTAGCGGGGCCTCCTACGAGCAGTACTTC. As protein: CASSQEATSGASYEQYF.

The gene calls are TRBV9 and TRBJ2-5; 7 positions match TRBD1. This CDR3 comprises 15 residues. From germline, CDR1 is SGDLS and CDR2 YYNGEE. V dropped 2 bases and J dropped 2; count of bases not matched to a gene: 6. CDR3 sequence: CASSVDRSPQETQYF. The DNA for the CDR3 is TGTGCCAGCAGCGTGGACAGGTCCCCACAAGAGACCCAGTACTTC.

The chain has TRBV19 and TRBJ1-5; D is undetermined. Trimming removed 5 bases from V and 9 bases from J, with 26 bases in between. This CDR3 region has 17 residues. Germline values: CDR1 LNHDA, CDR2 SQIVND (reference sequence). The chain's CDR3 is CASSLRGGALAVTPQHF. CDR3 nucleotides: TGTGCCAGTAGTCTCAGAGGTGGAGCCTTAGCCGTTACGCCCCAGCATTTT.

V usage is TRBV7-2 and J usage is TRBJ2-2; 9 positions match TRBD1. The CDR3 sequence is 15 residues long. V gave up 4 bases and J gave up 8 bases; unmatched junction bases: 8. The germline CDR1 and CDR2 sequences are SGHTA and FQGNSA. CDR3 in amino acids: CASSSWTGAGGELFF. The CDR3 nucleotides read TGTGCCAGCAGCTCCTGGACAGGGGCGGGAGGGGAGCTGTTTTTT.

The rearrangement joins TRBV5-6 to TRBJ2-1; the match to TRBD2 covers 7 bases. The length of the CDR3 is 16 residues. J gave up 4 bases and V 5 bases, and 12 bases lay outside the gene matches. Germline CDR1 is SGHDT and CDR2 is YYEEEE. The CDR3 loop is CASSTFLAGDYNEQFF. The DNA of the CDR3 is TGTGCCAGCAGTACCTTCCTGGCGGGGGATTACAATGAGCAGTTCTTC.

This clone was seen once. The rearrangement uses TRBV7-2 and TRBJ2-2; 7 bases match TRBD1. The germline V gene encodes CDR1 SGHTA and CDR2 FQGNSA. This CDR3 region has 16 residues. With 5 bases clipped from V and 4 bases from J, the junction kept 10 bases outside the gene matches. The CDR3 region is CASSPFRDRTTGELFF. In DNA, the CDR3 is TGTGCCAGCAGCCCATTCCGGGACAGAACCACCGGGGAGCTGTTTTTT.

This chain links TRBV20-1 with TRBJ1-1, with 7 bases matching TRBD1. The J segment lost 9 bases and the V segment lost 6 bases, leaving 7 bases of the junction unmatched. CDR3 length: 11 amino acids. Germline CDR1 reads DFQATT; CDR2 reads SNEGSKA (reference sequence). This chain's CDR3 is CSADREGKAFF. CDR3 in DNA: TGCAGTGCCGACAGGGAGGGAAAAGCTTTCTTT.

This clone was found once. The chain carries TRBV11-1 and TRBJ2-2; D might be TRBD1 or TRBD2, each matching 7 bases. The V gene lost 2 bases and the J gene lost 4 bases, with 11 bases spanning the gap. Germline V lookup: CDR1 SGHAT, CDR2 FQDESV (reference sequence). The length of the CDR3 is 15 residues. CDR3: CASSLFRGGTGELFF. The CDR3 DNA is TGTGCCAGCAGCTTATTCAGGGGGGGCACCGGGGAGCTGTTTTTT.

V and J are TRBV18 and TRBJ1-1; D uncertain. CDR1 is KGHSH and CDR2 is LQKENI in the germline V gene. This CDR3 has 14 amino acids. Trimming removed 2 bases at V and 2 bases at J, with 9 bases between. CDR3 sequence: CASSPGPVNTEAFF. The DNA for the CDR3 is TGTGCCAGCTCACCAGGGCCAGTCAACACTGAAGCTTTCTTT.